Each of the 25 T cell receptor beta chains below was sequenced from the same sample in a study of blood T cells in healthy people across ages. A second about 7 to 11 cycle PCR used barcoded and J-beta primers. TCRdb analysed the 5' RACE reads with MiXCR anew, one entry per CDR3 protein. The sample has some 920,000 distinct CDR3 sequences, roughly 51% seen once; the top ten hold about 21%. The sequenced material came from blood. All receptors come from a woman aged 60-75 years in good health.

This clonotype was counted ten times or more. The rearrangement joins TRBV29-1 to TRBJ2-1; perhaps TRBD2 as D (5 bases). The CDR3 covers 14 residues. CDR1 is SQVTM, CDR2 ANQGSEA, per germline. V lost 2 bases and J lost 9, with 17 bases in between. CDR3 nucleotide sequence: TGCAGCGTTGAAAAGGATGGCTTCGAGGGTGAGCAGTTCTTC. Its protein is CSVEKDGFEGEQFF.

The chain recombines TRBV7-2 with TRBJ2-5, with 12 bases lining up with TRBD2. CDR3 length: 17 amino acids. Germline V lookup: CDR1 SGHTA, CDR2 FQGNSA. Trimming cost V 4 bases and J 11 bases; bases outside gene matches: 17. CDR3 sequence (DNA): TGTGCCAGCAGCTCTACCGACGTCGGACTAGCGGGGAGTAAGCAGTACTTC. This gives the protein CASSSTDVGLAGSKQYF.

This clonotype has a handful of counts. The J gene is TRBJ2-7, the V gene TRBV27; D is unresolved. Per the germline V gene, CDR1 is MNHEY and CDR2 is SMNVEV (reference sequence). Trimming pared 0 bases from V and 4 bases from J, leaving 16 bases between. The CDR3 loop spans 16 amino acids. CDR3 in DNA: TGTGCCAGCAGTTTATCTGGTCGTGGCAGGCTATACGAGCAGTACTTC. The encoded protein is CASSLSGRGRLYEQYF.

Of note for this clonotype: The conserved final phenylalanine or tryptophan is absent from the CDR3, which likely points to a read error. The gene calls are TRBV12-3 or TRBV12-4 and TRBJ2-7; possible D gene TRBD2, 6 bases. The CDR3 covers 15 residues. V shed 6 bases and J shed 2 bases, with 17 bases lying between them. CDR3 loop: CASSPGRVGAYEQYS. The CDR3 DNA follows: TGTGCCAGCAGCCCCGGGAGAGTGGGAGCCTACGAGCAGTACTCC.

The chain has TRBV10-2 and TRBJ2-1; perhaps TRBD2 as D (5 bases). Germline V gene data show CDR1 as WSHSY and CDR2 as SAAADI. The CDR3 consists of 14 residues. Trimming took 6 bases from V and 2 from J, leaving 11 bases between them. CDR3 coding DNA: TGCGCCAGCAGCACTCTAGCCCCCTACAATGAGCAGTTCTTC. Its translation: CASSTLAPYNEQFF.

A few counts support this clonotype. The gene calls are TRBV7-8 and TRBJ2-1; D is possibly TRBD2 (5 bases). CDR3 size: 16 residues. V was shortened by 6 bases and J by 8 bases, with 23 bases between the two germline ends. The germline gives CDR1 SGHVS, CDR2 FQNEAQ. DNA of the CDR3: TGTGCCAGCAGAATAAGCCGGGGAAATAGAGCAGATGAGCAGTTCTTC. This gives the protein CASRISRGNRADEQFF.

This clonotype came up a few times. The chain is built from TRBV7-2 and TRBJ2-5; no clear D gene. Trimming took off 4 bases at V and 2 bases at J, with 14 bases between the two ends. This CDR3 comprises 15 residues. CDR1 is SGHTA, CDR2 FQGNSA, per germline. The CDR3 sequence is CASSSGGQRQETQYF. CDR3 sequence (DNA): TGTGCCAGCAGCTCCGGCGGCCAGCGTCAAGAGACCCAGTACTTC.

This clonotype turned up a few times. The junction differs from germline at one of its ends, possibly a read error. The genes are TRBV7-2 and TRBJ2-4; unclear D gene. Matching the DNA end better, TRBJ2-5 makes the J call doubtful. Germline loops: CDR1 SGHTA, CDR2 FQGNSA. The CDR3 spans 17 residues. CDR3 loop: CAGSPPLLRAQGQTQYF. DNA for the CDR3: TGTGCCGGCAGCCCCCCCCTCCTTAGGGCTCAAGGACAGACCCAGTACTTC.

This clonotype came up once. The chain combines TRBV9 with TRBJ1-2; 7 positions match TRBD1. The CDR3 loop spans 15 amino acids. Looked up from germline, CDR1 is SGDLS and CDR2 is YYNGEE. After removal of 2 bases from V and 5 bases from J, the junction contained 9 bases not matched to a gene. Written as DNA, the CDR3 is TGTGCCAGCAGCGTCTCCGACAGGGAAGGATATGGCTACACCTTC. Translation: CASSVSDREGYGYTF.

This chain uses TRBV2 with TRBJ2-7; no reliable D call. The J call may be incorrect, as the DNA end agrees better with TRBJ2-5. Germline CDR1 reads SNHLY; CDR2 reads FYNNEI. The CDR3 sequence is 14 residues long. The CDR3 loop is CASSEVGPFGTQYF. CDR3 in DNA: TGTGCCAGCAGTGAAGTAGGCCCATTCGGGACCCAGTACTTC.

The CDR3 loop reads CASSFRGRPHNEQFF. The DNA of the CDR3 is TGTGCCAGCAGTTTCCGCGGGAGGCCCCACAATGAGCAGTTCTTC. V and J are TRBV28 and TRBJ2-1, with 8 bases that match TRBD2. From germline, CDR1 is MDHEN and CDR2 SYDVKM. After removal of 3 bases from V and 5 bases from J, the junction contained 6 bases not matched to a gene. CDR3 length equals 15 residues.

The V call is TRBV18, the J call TRBJ2-4; the match to TRBD2 covers 13 bases. The germline gives CDR1 KGHSH, CDR2 LQKENI. The CDR3 covers 15 residues. V was pared by 1 base and J by 8 bases, with 2 bases of the junction left unmatched. Written as DNA, the CDR3 is TGTGCCAGCTCACCACGGACTAGCGGGAGCTACATTCAGTACTTC. Protein sequence: CASSPRTSGSYIQYF.

The gene calls are TRBV20-1 and TRBJ2-7, with 9 bases matching TRBD1. The germline V gene encodes CDR1 DFQATT and CDR2 SNEGSKA (reference sequence). This CDR3 has 12 residues. The ends lost 8 bases at V and 3 bases at J; junction bases unmatched: 5. The CDR3 here is CSTGTGSYEQYF. The CDR3 DNA follows: TGCAGTACAGGGACAGGGAGCTACGAGCAGTACTTC.

The chain is built from TRBV18 and TRBJ1-1; D not resolved. The germline V gene encodes CDR1 KGHSH and CDR2 LQKENI. The germline V and J ends were trimmed by 0 bases and 9 bases, with 11 bases remaining between them. The CDR3 is 13 amino acids. CDR3 DNA: TGTGCCAGCTCACCACCAACGTGGTCTAAAGCTTTCTTT. This gives the protein CASSPPTWSKAFF.

The CDR3 DNA reads as TGCGCCAGCAGCCAAGAGCCGGCTTTCCTAGCGTCACCCTACGAGCAGTACTTC. Translation gives CASSQEPAFLASPYEQYF. The rearrangement joins TRBV4-1 to TRBJ2-7; D might be TRBD2 (6 bases). Germline CDR1 reads MGHRA; CDR2 reads YSYEKL. The CDR3 runs to 18 residues. V lost 0 bases and J 2 bases, leaving 20 bases between the germline ends.

The V call is TRBV20-1, the J call TRBJ2-5, with D unclear. The CDR3 runs to 12 residues. The ends were cut back, 6 bases at V and 3 bases at J, with 11 bases in the middle. Per germline, CDR1 DFQATT and CDR2 SNEGSKA (reference sequence). The CDR3 coding sequence is TGCAGTGCCACAAAACCAAAAGAGACCCAGTACTTC. This encodes CSATKPKETQYF.

This rearrangement joins TRBV20-1 to TRBJ2-5, with a weak D call TRBD1 (6 bases). The V gene lost 6 bases and the J gene lost 5 bases, with 19 bases spanning the gap. The germline gives CDR1 DFQATT, CDR2 SNEGSKA (reference sequence). The CDR3 spans 14 residues. Here the CDR3 reads CSAQPTTGPETQYF. DNA for the CDR3: TGCAGTGCCCAGCCCACGACAGGTCCCGAGACCCAGTACTTC.

This clonotype was detected only a few times. This chain joins TRBV12-3 or TRBV12-4 and TRBJ1-5; tentatively, D is TRBD1 (5 bases). The V gene lost 2 bases and the J gene lost 3 bases, with 8 bases spanning the gap. The CDR3 is 14 residues long. CDR3 sequence reads: CASSLSGINQPQHF. Written as DNA, the CDR3 is TGTGCCAGCAGTTTATCAGGGATCAATCAGCCCCAGCATTTT.

This clonotype was observed a handful of times. The chain carries TRBV28 and TRBJ2-1; 8 bases align to TRBD2. The CDR3 has 16 residues. V dropped 4 bases and J dropped 2; count of bases not matched to a gene: 7. Germline CDR1 reads MDHEN; CDR2 reads SYDVKM. The CDR3 spells CASSSPGGVTYNEQFF. In DNA form, the CDR3 reads TGTGCCAGCAGTTCACCGGGGGGGGTTACCTACAATGAGCAGTTCTTC.

This clonotype came up a few times. This chain connects TRBV4-1 to TRBJ1-2; D is unclear. Trimming left V 1 base short and J 8 bases short, with 11 bases between. Looked up from germline, CDR1 is MGHRA and CDR2 is YSYEKL. The CDR3 has 13 amino acids. The CDR3: CASSQGIIGGYTF. Here the CDR3 DNA reads TGCGCCAGCAGCCAAGGAATAATCGGGGGCTACACCTTC.

The table lists this clonotype with a few counts. V is TRBV12-3 or TRBV12-4 and J is TRBJ1-5; D remains unclear. V dropped 6 bases and J dropped 8 bases, with 11 bases sitting between them. The CDR3 sequence is 12 residues long. CDR3 nucleotide sequence: TGTGCCAGCAGCCTGCGGCTGGAGCCCCAGCATTTT. It is translated as CASSLRLEPQHF.

The V gene is TRBV12-3 or TRBV12-4, the J gene TRBJ2-3; TRBD2 matches at 9 bases. The CDR3 is 15 amino acids. V was pared by 5 bases and J by 2 bases, with 5 bases of the junction left unmatched. The CDR3 DNA follows: TGTGCCAGCAGTCCGCTAGCGGGATTCACAGATACGCAGTATTTT. It is translated as CASSPLAGFTDTQYF.

This clonotype was picked up a small number of times. V is TRBV3-1 and J is TRBJ1-1; TRBD1 is a possible D gene (5 bases). V lost 4 bases to trimming and J lost 4 bases, with 16 bases between them. From germline, CDR1 is LGHDT and CDR2 YNNKEL (reference sequence). CDR3 length equals 15 residues. DNA of the CDR3: TGTGCCAGCAGCCCAGAGGGTAGGGGAGGCACTGAAGCTTTCTTT. Translated, it gives CASSPEGRGGTEAFF.

V and J are TRBV18 and TRBJ2-1; 11 bases line up with TRBD2. The CDR3 consists of 16 residues. Trimming at V came to 3 bases and at J to 6 bases, leaving 7 bases not matched to a gene. From germline, CDR1 is KGHSH and CDR2 LQKENI. CDR3 coding DNA: TGTGCCAGCTCACCTACTGGGACTAGCGGTTGCAATGAGCAGTTCTTC. Translation: CASSPTGTSGCNEQFF.

With regard to this clonotype: Mismatch with germline at one junction end may stem from a read error. The J gene is TRBJ2-6, the V gene TRBV20-1; possible D gene TRBD2, 5 bases. Germline CDR1 is DFQATT and CDR2 is SNEGSKA (reference sequence). The CDR3 runs to 15 residues. CDR3 nucleotide sequence: TGCGGTGCCCCGGACGGGAACTCTGGGGCCAACGTCCTGACTTTC. Its translation is CGAPDGNSGANVLTF.